The sequence of this T cell receptor beta chain was determined in a study of T cells expressing NK-cell markers. Turning to the study itself: It was sorted CD3+CD56-NKG2C+, CD3+CD56+NKG2C- and CD3+CD56+NKG2C+ T cells that provided the TCR beta repertoires.

This CDR3 spans 15 amino acids. TCRdb re-called the 5' RACE reads and catalogs CDR3 proteins one per entry, DNA excluded. This sample's clone table lists 500,000 to 700,000 distinct CDR3 sequences. V is TRBV12-3 or TRBV12-4 and J is TRBJ2-1; with no DNA, the TCRdb D assignment of TRBD1 cannot be verified. Sequencing input: blood T cells: a sorted CD56 or NKG2C T cell subset, CD4+ or CD8+ T cells, or bulk PBMC T cells (not recorded which). This TCR came from a young man in good health. CDR3: CASSRDGRSYNEQFF.